This record looks at one TCR beta chain sequence and its context. Its matching antigen is unknown. Other DNA sequences within the sample encode an identical CDR3. Germline CDR1 reads MNHEY; CDR2 reads SVGAGI. The CDR3 is made up of 13 amino acids. The V end lost 7 bases, the J end lost 1 base, and 10 bases lay between the germline ends. The data stem from a study of beta chain features in type 1 diabetes. Study-level points and caveats: When Type 1 diabetes patients were examined, their TCRB CDR3s proved moderately but significantly shorter in all four CD4+ subsets.

Reverse transcribing all isolated RNA meant expressed TCRB transcripts were sequenced. Clones were read by immunoSEQ multiplex PCR, and TCRdb kept only the in-frame ones, dropping some. The sample records 630,000 or so clones, more than 13% being singletons. The J gene is TRBJ2-5, the V gene TRBV6-5, with D possibly matching TRBD1 (6 bases). Sample: naive CD4+ T cells from blood. The sequence was obtained from a man younger than 35 with type 1 diabetes. The CDR3 DNA sequence: TGTGCCAGCACCCAGGGGCTCCAAGAGACCCAGTACTTC. The encoded protein is CASTQGLQETQYF.